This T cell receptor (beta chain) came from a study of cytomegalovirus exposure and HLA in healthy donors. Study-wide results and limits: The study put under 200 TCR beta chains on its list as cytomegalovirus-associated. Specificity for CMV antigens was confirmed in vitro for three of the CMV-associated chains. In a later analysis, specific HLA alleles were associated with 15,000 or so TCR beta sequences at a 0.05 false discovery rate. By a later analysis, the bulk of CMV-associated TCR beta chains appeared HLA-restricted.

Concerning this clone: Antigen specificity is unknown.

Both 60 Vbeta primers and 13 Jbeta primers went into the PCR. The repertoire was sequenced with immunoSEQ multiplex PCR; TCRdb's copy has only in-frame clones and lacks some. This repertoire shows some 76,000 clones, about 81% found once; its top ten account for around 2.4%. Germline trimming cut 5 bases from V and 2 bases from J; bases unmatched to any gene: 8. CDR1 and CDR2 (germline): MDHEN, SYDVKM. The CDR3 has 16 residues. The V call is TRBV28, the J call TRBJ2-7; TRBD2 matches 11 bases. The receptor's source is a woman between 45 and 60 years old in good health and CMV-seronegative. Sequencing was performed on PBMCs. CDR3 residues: CASSQTSGKFPYEQYF. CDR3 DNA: TGTGCCAGCAGTCAGACTAGCGGGAAGTTCCCCTACGAGCAGTACTTC.